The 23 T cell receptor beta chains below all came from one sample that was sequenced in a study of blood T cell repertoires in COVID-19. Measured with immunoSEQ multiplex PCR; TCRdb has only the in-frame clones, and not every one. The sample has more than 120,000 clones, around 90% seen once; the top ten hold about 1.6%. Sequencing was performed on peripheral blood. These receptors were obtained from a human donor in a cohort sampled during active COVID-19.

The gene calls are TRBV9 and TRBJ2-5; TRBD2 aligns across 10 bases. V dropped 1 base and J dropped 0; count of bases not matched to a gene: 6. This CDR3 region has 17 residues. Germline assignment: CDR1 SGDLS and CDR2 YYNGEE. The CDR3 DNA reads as TGTGCCAGCAGCGTACAAGCGGGGGGGAAATACCAAGAGACCCAGTACTTC. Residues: CASSVQAGGKYQETQYF.

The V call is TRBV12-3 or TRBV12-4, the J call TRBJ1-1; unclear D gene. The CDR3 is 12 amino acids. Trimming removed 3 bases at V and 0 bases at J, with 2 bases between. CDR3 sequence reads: CASSFMNTEAFF. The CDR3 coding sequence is TGTGCCAGCAGTTTTATGAACACTGAAGCTTTCTTT.

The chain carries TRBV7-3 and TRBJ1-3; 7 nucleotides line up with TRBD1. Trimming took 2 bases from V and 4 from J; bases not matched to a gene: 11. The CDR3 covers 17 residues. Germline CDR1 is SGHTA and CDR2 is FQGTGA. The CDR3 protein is CASSLSRTGADGNTIYF. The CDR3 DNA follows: TGTGCCAGCAGCTTATCCCGGACAGGAGCGGACGGAAACACCATATATTTT.

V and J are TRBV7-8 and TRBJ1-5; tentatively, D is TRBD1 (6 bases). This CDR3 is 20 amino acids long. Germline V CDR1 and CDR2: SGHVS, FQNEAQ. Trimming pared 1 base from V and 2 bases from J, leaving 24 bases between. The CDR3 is CASSLEHRAGVRVRNQPQHF. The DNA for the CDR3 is TGTGCCAGCAGCTTAGAGCATAGGGCAGGGGTAAGGGTTCGCAATCAGCCCCAGCATTTT.

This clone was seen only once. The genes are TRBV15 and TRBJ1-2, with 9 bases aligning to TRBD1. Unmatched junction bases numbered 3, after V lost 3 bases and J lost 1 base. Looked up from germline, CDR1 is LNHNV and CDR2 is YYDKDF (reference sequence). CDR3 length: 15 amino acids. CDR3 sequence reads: CATSRDRGGNYGYTF. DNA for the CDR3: TGTGCCACCAGCAGGGACAGGGGAGGTAACTATGGCTACACCTTC.

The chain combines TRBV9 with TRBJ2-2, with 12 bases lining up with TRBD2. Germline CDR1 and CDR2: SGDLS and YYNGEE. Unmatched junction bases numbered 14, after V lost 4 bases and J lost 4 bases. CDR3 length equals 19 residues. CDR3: CASSTGLAGWGFATGELFF. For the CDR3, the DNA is TGTGCCAGCAGCACGGGACTAGCGGGTTGGGGCTTTGCCACCGGGGAGCTGTTTTTT.

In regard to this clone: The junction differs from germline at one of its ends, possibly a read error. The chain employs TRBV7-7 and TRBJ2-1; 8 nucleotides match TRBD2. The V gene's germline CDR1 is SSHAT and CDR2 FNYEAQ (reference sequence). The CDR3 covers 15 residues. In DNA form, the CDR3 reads TGTGCTAGCAGCTTAGCGGGGAGCTCCTACAATGAGCAGTTCTTC. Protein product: CASSLAGSSYNEQFF.

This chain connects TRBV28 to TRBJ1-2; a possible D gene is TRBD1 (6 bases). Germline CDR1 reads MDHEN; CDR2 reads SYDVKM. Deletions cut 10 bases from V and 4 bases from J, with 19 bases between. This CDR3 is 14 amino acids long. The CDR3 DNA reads TGTGCCACCAGAGGGGGGGTGTATGGCTATGGCTACACCTTC. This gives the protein CATRGGVYGYGYTF.

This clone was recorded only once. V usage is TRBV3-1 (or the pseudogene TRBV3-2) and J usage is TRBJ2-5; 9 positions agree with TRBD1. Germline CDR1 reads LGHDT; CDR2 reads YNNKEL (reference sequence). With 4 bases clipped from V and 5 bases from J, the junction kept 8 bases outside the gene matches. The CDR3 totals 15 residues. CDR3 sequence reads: CASSPLDRGGETQYF. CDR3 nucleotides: TGTGCCAGCAGCCCGCTGGACAGGGGCGGCGAGACCCAGTACTTC.

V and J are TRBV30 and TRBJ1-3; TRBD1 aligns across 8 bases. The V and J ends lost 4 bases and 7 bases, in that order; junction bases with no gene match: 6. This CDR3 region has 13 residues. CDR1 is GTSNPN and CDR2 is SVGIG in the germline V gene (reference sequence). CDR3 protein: CAWNPTGANTIYF. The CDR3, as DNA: TGTGCCTGGAATCCGACAGGGGCTAACACCATATATTTT.

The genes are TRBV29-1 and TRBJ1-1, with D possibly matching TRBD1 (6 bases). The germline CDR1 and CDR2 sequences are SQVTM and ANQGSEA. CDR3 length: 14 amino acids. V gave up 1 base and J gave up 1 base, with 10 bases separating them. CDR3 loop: CSVEGTAENTEAFF. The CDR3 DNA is TGCAGCGTTGAAGGGACAGCGGAGAACACTGAAGCTTTCTTT.

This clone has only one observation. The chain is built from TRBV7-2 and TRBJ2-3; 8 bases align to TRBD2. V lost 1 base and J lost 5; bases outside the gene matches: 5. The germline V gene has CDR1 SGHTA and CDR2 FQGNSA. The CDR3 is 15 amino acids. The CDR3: CASSLDGGALDTQYF. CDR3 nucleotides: TGTGCCAGCAGCTTAGACGGGGGGGCCTTAGATACGCAGTATTTT. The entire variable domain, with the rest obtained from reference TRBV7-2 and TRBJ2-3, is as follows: GAGVSQSPSNKVTEKGKDVELRCDPISGHTALYWYRQSLGQGLEFLIYFQGNSAPDKSGLPSDRFSAERTGGSVSTLTIQRTQQEDSAVYLCASSLDGGALDTQYFGPGTRLTVL.

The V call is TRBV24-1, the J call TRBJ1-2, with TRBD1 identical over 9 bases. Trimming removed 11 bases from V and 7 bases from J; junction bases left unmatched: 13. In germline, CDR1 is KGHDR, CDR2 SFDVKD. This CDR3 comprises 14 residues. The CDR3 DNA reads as TGTGCCAATAAGAGCCGGGACAGGGCAATTGGCTACACCTTC. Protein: CANKSRDRAIGYTF.

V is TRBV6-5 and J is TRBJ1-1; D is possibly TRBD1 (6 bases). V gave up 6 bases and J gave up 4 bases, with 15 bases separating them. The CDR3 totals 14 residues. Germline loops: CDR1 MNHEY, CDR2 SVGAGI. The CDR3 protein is CASRQGNQGTEAFF. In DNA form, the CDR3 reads TGTGCCAGCAGACAGGGAAATCAGGGCACTGAAGCTTTCTTT.

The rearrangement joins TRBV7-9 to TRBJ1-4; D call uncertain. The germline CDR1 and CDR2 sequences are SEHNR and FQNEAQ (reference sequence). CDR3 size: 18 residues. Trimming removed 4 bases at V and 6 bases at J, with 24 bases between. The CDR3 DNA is TGTGCCAGCAGCTCTAGCCCCTCAAGGAGCCTGGGCGATGAAAAACTGTTTTTT. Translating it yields CASSSSPSRSLGDEKLFF.

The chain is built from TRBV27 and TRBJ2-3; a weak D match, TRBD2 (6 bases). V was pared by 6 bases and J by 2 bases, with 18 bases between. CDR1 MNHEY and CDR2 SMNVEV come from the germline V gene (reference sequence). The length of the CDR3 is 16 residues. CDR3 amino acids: CASSPDGGGNTDTQYF. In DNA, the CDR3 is TGTGCCAGCAGCCCGGACGGGGGTGGTAACACAGATACGCAGTATTTT.

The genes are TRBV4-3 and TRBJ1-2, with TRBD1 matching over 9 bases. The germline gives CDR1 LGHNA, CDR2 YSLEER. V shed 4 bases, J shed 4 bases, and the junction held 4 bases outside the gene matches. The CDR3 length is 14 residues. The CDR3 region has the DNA TGCGCCAGCAGCCGAGCGACAGGGGGCTATGGCTACACCTTC. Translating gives CASSRATGGYGYTF.

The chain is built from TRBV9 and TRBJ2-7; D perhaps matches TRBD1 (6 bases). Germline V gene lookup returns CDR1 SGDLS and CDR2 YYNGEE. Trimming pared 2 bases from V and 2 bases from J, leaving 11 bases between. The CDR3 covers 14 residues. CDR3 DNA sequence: TGTGCCAGCAGCGTTGGACAGTCAACCTACGAGCAGTACTTC. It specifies CASSVGQSTYEQYF.

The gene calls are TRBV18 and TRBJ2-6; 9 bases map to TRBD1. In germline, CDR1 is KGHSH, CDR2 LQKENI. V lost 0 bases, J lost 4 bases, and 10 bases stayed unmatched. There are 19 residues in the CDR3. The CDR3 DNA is TGTGCCAGCTCACCACCTAAGACAGGGGGAGTGAAGGGGGCCAACGTCCTGACTTTC. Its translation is CASSPPKTGGVKGANVLTF. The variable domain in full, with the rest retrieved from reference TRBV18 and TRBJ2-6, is NAGVMQNPRHLVRRRGQEARLRCSPMKGHSHVYWYRQLPEEGLKFMVYLQKENIIDESGMPKERFSAEFPKEGPSILRIQQVVRGDSAAYFCASSPPKTGGVKGANVLTFGAGSRLTVL.

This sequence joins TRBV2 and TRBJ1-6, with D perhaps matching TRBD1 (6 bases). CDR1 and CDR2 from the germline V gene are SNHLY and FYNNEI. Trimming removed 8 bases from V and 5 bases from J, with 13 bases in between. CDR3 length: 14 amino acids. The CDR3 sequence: CASARRQDNSPLHF. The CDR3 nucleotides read TGTGCCAGCGCGAGGAGACAGGATAATTCACCCCTCCACTTT.

In DNA form, the CDR3 reads TGCGCCAGCAGCTTGGCCCTAGGTCCCGACAGGAGCTATGGCTACACCTTC. As protein: CASSLALGPDRSYGYTF. The chain has TRBV5-1 and TRBJ1-2; TRBD1 is a possible D gene (6 bases). Between the trimmed V and J ends, which lost 0 bases and 4 bases, there was a span of 19 bases. Germline-derived CDR1 and CDR2 are SGHRS and YFSETQ. This CDR3 is built from 17 residues.

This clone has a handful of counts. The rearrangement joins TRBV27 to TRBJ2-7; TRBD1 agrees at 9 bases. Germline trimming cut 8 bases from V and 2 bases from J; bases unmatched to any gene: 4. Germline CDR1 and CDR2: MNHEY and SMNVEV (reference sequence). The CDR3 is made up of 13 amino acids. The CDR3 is CASGDRAPYEQYF. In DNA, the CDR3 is TGTGCCAGCGGGGACAGGGCGCCCTACGAGCAGTACTTC.

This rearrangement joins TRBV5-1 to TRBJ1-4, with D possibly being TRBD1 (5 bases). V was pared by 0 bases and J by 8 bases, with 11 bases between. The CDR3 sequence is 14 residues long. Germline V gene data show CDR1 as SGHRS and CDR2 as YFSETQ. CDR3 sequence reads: CASSLGDSLEKLFF. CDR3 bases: TGCGCCAGCAGCTTGGGTGACAGCTTAGAAAAACTGTTTTTT. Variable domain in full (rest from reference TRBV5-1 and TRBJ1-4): KAGVTQTPRYLIKTRGQQVTLSCSPISGHRSVSWYQQTPGQGLQFLFEYFSETQRNKGNFPGRFSGRQFSNSRSEMNVSTLELGDSALYLCASSLGDSLEKLFFGSGTQLSVL.